This T cell receptor beta chain was documented in a study of T cells in Graves' hyperthyroidism and ophthalmopathy. This clonotype was counted many times. The antigen remains undetermined. Study-wide results and caveats: Ophthalmopathy and stable hyperthyroidism were told apart by a 13 V-J model.

After removal of 5 bases from V and 5 bases from J, the junction contained 6 bases not matched to a gene. CDR3 length: 14 amino acids. Germline V CDR1 and CDR2: DFQATT, SNEGSKA (reference sequence). RNA transcripts yielded amplified TCR beta CDR3 regions. Using the HTBI primer set, a first-round RT-PCR was run on the TCR CDR3. One entry per CDR3 protein results from TCRdb running MiXCR on the multiplex PCR reads. The sample shows 200,000 to 250,000 distinct CDR3 sequences, approximately 23% of them seen only once. This sequence joins TRBV20-1 and TRBJ2-5, with TRBD2 identical over 12 bases. The sequence was collected from a woman between 40 and 50 years old with Graves' ophthalmopathy. Sequenced: blood. The CDR3, as DNA: TGCAGTGCTGGTCTGACTAGCGGGAGTGAGACCCAGTACTTC. This codes for CSAGLTSGSETQYF.